What follows are 22 T cell receptor beta chains derived from one specimen sequenced in a study of blood T cell repertoires in COVID-19 (dated by TCRdb to the early 2020s). Library creation used the immunoSEQ multiplex PCR assay. This is the immuneACCESS table as TCRdb keeps it, with only in-frame sequences that have V and J called. A part of the clones is gone; compared with another copy, unresolved V genes explain less than half, and the rest is unexplained. This sample comprises some 70,000 clones, more than 70% of them detected only once. Around 2.8% of the sample belongs to the ten largest clones. Sequenced input: peripheral blood. The receptors stem from a man aged 70 or older with active or convalescent COVID-19.

The CDR3 coding sequence is TGCGCCAGCAGCCAAGGCAAGGGGTCTCAGCCCCAGCATTTT. It yields the protein CASSQGKGSQPQHF. V is TRBV4-1 and J is TRBJ1-5, with a weak D call TRBD1 (5 bases). The length of the CDR3 is 14 residues. Deletions cut 1 base from V and 6 bases from J, with 10 bases between. Looked up from germline, CDR1 is MGHRA and CDR2 is YSYEKL.

This clone was counted a single time. The rearrangement links TRBV19 to TRBJ1-5; 9 bases map to TRBD1. V lost 5 bases and J lost 6; bases outside the gene matches: 11. From germline, CDR1 is LNHDA and CDR2 SQIVND (reference sequence). The CDR3 contains 16 residues. This CDR3 reads CASSFRDRAISQPQHF. CDR3 nucleotides: TGTGCCAGTAGTTTTCGGGACAGGGCGATTAGTCAGCCCCAGCATTTT.

The V gene is TRBV5-3, the J gene TRBJ1-6, with a weak D call TRBD1 (6 bases). Being an ORF, TRBV5-3 has a function that is uncertain. The CDR3 totals 14 residues. V gave up 7 bases and J gave up 9 bases, with 17 bases separating them. This CDR3 is CARGPGQEFSPLHF. Written as DNA, the CDR3 is TGTGCCAGAGGACCGGGACAAGAATTTTCACCCCTCCACTTT.

The chain links TRBV19 to TRBJ1-2; D gene unclear. Per germline, CDR1 LNHDA and CDR2 SQIVND (reference sequence). This CDR3 region has 14 residues. V lost 5 bases and J 1 base, leaving 11 bases between the germline ends. The CDR3 here is CASSYQSFNYGYTF. The CDR3 nucleotides read TGTGCCAGTAGTTACCAGTCCTTTAACTATGGCTACACCTTC.

This sequence joins TRBV19 and TRBJ2-7; D unresolved. The V gene lost 6 bases and the J gene lost 3 bases, with 15 bases spanning the gap. Per the germline V gene, CDR1 is LNHDA and CDR2 is SQIVND (reference sequence). The CDR3 totals 14 residues. CDR3 DNA: TGTGCCAGTAGCCTTGCGGTAGAGGTCTACGAGCAGTACTTC. Translated, it gives CASSLAVEVYEQYF.

The chain recombines TRBV13 with TRBJ2-7, with D unclear. This CDR3 region has 15 residues. Germline lookup yields CDR1 PRHDT and CDR2 FYEKMQ (reference sequence). Trimming took off 1 base at V and 4 bases at J, with 14 bases between the two ends. CDR3 sequence: CASSLEGGPTYEQYF. DNA for the CDR3: TGTGCCAGCAGCTTAGAAGGCGGTCCCACTTACGAGCAGTACTTC.

This chain joins TRBV19 and TRBJ2-1, with D tentatively TRBD2 (5 bases). V shed 1 base and J shed 4 bases, with 11 bases lying between them. Germline values: CDR1 LNHDA, CDR2 SQIVND (reference sequence). The CDR3 contains 15 residues. The CDR3 protein is CASSIGGGSYNEQFF. Here the CDR3 DNA reads TGTGCCAGTAGTATAGGGGGTGGGAGTTACAATGAGCAGTTCTTC.

The chain carries TRBV9 and TRBJ2-1; D not certain. Trimming removed 4 bases from V and 7 bases from J, with 12 bases in between. The germline gives CDR1 SGDLS, CDR2 YYNGEE. This CDR3 is built from 13 residues. The CDR3 here is CASSSTGGNEQFF. The CDR3 DNA reads TGTGCCAGCAGCTCAACCGGTGGTAATGAGCAGTTCTTC.

V and J are TRBV30 and TRBJ2-2; 8 nucleotides align to TRBD1. The CDR3 is 16 residues long. Germline CDR1 reads GTSNPN; CDR2 reads SVGIG (reference sequence). V dropped 4 bases and J dropped 3; count of bases not matched to a gene: 10. CDR3 DNA sequence: TGTGCCTGGATAGGGGTGGGACAGGTGGACACCGGGGAGCTGTTTTTT. This gives the protein CAWIGVGQVDTGELFF.

The V call is TRBV5-1, the J call TRBJ2-7; TRBD1 might be the D (6 bases). CDR1 SGHRS and CDR2 YFSETQ come from the germline V gene. CDR3 length: 13 residues. Trimming stripped 5 bases from V and 2 bases from J, with 11 bases between. For the CDR3, the DNA is TGCGCCAGCAGTACAGGGCAGACCTACGAGCAGTACTTC. As protein: CASSTGQTYEQYF.

The V and J genes are TRBV28 and TRBJ1-5, with 7 bases aligning to TRBD1. J was trimmed by 6 bases and V by 3 bases; bases with no gene match: 5. The CDR3 is made up of 14 amino acids. The germline V gene has CDR1 MDHEN and CDR2 SYDVKM. CDR3 sequence reads: CASSLEQGSQPQHF. CDR3 DNA: TGTGCCAGCAGTTTGGAACAGGGGAGTCAGCCCCAGCATTTT.

The gene calls are TRBV30 and TRBJ2-3, with TRBD1 matching over 8 bases. Germline assignment: CDR1 GTSNPN and CDR2 SVGIG (reference sequence). CDR3 length equals 16 residues. The J segment lost 5 bases and the V segment lost 2 bases, leaving 12 bases of the junction unmatched. The CDR3 nucleotides read TGTGCCTGGAGTCCCCTTGACAGGGGTTGGGGAGATACGCAGTATTTT. This codes for CAWSPLDRGWGDTQYF.

The V call is TRBV19, the J call TRBJ2-5, with 13 nucleotides matching TRBD2. From germline, CDR1 is LNHDA and CDR2 SQIVND (reference sequence). The junction had 7 bases not matched to a gene; V was cut back by 5 bases and J by 7 bases. This CDR3 comprises 15 residues. CDR3 sequence (DNA): TGTGCCAGTAGTCCGGGACTAGCGGGATCGGGGACCCAGTACTTC. Translation gives CASSPGLAGSGTQYF.

The chain employs TRBV7-8 and TRBJ2-6; the match to TRBD2 covers 14 bases. Trimming removed 1 base from V and 2 bases from J; junction bases left unmatched: 7. CDR1 is SGHVS, CDR2 FQNEAQ, per germline. The CDR3 contains 20 residues. The CDR3 nucleotides are TGTGCCAGCAGCTTAGTCGCACCGGGACTAGCGGGAGCTGGGGCCAACGTCCTGACTTTC. It yields the protein CASSLVAPGLAGAGANVLTF.

V usage is TRBV5-8 and J usage is TRBJ1-2; possibly TRBD1 for D (6 bases). V was trimmed by 1 base and J by 7 bases, leaving 11 bases between them. The CDR3 has 13 amino acids. Germline assignment: CDR1 SGHTS and CDR2 YDEGEE. The CDR3 DNA reads as TGTGCCAGCAGCTTGAACAGGGTTGGTGGCTACACCTTC. As protein: CASSLNRVGGYTF.

Worth noting for this clone: One end of the junction does not line up with germline, which may come from a read error. The rearrangement uses TRBV5-1 and TRBJ2-1, with 14 bases fitting TRBD2. CDR3 length: 14 amino acids. CDR1 is SGHRS, CDR2 YFSETQ, per germline. CDR3 DNA: TGCGCCAGCAGCTCCGGACTAGCGGGAGGTTCGGCTCTCTTC. Protein product: CASSSGLAGGSALF.

The chain has TRBV19 and TRBJ1-5; no clear D. Germline V lookup: CDR1 LNHDA, CDR2 SQIVND (reference sequence). The CDR3 length is 16 residues. The V gene lost 3 bases and the J gene lost 3 bases, with 15 bases spanning the gap. Written as DNA, the CDR3 is TGTGCCAGTAGTATTATTCTGTCGCGGAACAATCAGCCCCAGCATTTT. Its protein product is CASSIILSRNNQPQHF.

V is TRBV5-1 and J is TRBJ2-3, with D possibly TRBD2 on 7 matching bases. Deletions cut 6 bases from V and 4 bases from J, with 24 bases between. The CDR3 spans 17 residues. Germline values: CDR1 SGHRS, CDR2 YFSETQ. The CDR3, as DNA: TGCGCCAGCAACCCGGGGGGCGGGCAATCCATCGCAGATACGCAGTATTTT. Translation: CASNPGGGQSIADTQYF.

The genes are TRBV5-1 and TRBJ1-3, with D perhaps matching TRBD1 (5 bases). The germline V gene encodes CDR1 SGHRS and CDR2 YFSETQ. V was pared by 6 bases and J by 6 bases, with 19 bases between. The CDR3 sequence is 15 residues long. CDR3: CASTLRPQGKNTIYF. CDR3 DNA: TGCGCCAGCACCCTACGTCCGCAGGGCAAAAACACCATATATTTT.

This clone occurred a few times. V and J are TRBV9 and TRBJ2-2, with TRBD1 matching over 7 bases. Trimming at V came to 4 bases and at J to 3 bases, leaving 6 bases not matched to a gene. The CDR3 runs 15 residues. Looked up from germline, CDR1 is SGDLS and CDR2 is YYNGEE. CDR3 residues: CASSSRTGYTGELFF. CDR3 DNA sequence: TGTGCCAGCAGCTCTCGGACAGGCTACACCGGGGAGCTGTTTTTT. The whole variable domain, remainder taken from reference TRBV9 and TRBJ2-2, is DSGVTQTPKHLITATGQRVTLRCSPRSGDLSVYWYQQSLDQGLQFLIQYYNGEERAKGNILERFSAQQFPDLHSELNLSSLELGDSALYFCASSSRTGYTGELFFGEGSRLTVL.

This clone came up a few times. The V call is TRBV3-1 (or the pseudogene TRBV3-2), the J call TRBJ1-5, with 7 bases that match TRBD1. The ends lost 4 bases at V and 4 bases at J; junction bases unmatched: 4. CDR3 length: 14 residues. Germline CDR1 and CDR2: LGHDT and YNNKEL (reference sequence). CDR3 DNA: TGTGCCAGCAGCCGCCAACAGGGGAATCAGCCCCAGCATTTT. This gives the protein CASSRQQGNQPQHF.

V usage is TRBV21-1 and J usage is TRBJ1-6. TRBV21-1 is recorded as a pseudogene. The CDR3 has 18 amino acids. CDR3: CASSKFGEKDAYNSPLHF. The CDR3 DNA reads as TGTGCCAGCAGCAAATTCGGGGAGAAGGATGCCTATAATTCACCCCTCCACTTT.